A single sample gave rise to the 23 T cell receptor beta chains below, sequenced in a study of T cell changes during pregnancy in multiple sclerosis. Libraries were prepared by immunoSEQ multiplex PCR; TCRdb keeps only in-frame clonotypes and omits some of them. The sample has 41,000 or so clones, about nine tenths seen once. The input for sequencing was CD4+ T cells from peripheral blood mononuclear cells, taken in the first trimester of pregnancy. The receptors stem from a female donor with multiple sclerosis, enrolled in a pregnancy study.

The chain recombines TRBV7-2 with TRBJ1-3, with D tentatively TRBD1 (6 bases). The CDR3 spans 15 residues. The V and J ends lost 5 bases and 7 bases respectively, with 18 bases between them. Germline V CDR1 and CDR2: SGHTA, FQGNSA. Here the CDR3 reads CASSVEFRTANTIYF. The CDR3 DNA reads TGTGCCAGCAGCGTAGAGTTCAGGACAGCCAACACCATATATTTT. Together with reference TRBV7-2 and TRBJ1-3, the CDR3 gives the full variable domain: GAGVSQSPSNKVTEKGKDVELRCDPISGHTALYWYRQSLGQGLEFLIYFQGNSAPDKSGLPSDRFSAERTGGSVSTLTIQRTQQEDSAVYLCASSVEFRTANTIYFGEGSWLTVV.

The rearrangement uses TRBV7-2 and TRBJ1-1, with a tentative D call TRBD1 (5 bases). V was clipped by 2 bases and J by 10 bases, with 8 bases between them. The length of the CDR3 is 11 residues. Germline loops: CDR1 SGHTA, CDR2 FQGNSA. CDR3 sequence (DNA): TGTGCCAGCAGCTTAACAGGTGTAGCTTTCTTT. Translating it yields CASSLTGVAFF.

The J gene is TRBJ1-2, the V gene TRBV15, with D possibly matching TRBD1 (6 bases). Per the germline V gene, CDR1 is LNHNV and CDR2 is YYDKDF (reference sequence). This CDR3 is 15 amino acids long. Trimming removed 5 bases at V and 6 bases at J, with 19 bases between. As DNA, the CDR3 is TGTGCCACCAGCTCAAACCTACAGGGTGTGAATGGCTACACCTTC. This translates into CATSSNLQGVNGYTF.

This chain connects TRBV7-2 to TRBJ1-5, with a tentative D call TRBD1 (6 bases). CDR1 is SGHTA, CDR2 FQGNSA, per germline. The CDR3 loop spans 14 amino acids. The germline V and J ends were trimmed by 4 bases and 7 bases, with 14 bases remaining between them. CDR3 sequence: CASSSTGREQPQHF. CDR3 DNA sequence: TGTGCCAGCAGCTCCACAGGGCGAGAACAGCCCCAGCATTTT.

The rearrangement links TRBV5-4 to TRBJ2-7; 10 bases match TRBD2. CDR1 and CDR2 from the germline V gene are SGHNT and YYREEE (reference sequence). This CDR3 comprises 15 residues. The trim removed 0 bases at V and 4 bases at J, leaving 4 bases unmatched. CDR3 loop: CASSLGTSGIYEQYF. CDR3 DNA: TGTGCCAGCAGCTTGGGGACTAGCGGAATATACGAGCAGTACTTC.

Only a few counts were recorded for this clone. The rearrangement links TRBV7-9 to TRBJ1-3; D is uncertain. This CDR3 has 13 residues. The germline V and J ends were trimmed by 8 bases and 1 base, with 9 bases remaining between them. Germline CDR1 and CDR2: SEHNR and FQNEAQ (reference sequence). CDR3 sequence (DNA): TGTGCCAGCGGCCGAGGATCTGGAAACACCATATATTTT. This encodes CASGRGSGNTIYF. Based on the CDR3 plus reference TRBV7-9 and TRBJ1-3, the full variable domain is DTGVSQNPRHKITKRGQNVTFRCDPISEHNRLYWYRQTLGQGPEFLTYFQNEAQLEKSRLLSDRFSAERPKGSFSTLEIQRTEQGDSAMYLCASGRGSGNTIYFGEGSWLTVV.

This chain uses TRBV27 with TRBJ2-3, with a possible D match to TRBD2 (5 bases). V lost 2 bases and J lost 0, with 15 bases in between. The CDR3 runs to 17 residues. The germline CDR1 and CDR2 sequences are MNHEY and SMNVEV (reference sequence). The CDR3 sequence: CASSLGPSLASTDTQYF. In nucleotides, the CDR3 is TGTGCCAGCAGTTTAGGACCTTCCCTAGCTAGCACAGATACGCAGTATTTT.

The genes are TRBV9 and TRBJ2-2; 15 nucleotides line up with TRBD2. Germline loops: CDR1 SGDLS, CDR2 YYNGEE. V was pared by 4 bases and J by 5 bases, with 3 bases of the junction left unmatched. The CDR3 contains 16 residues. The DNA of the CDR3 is TGTGCCAGCAGCCTGGGACTAGCGGGAGGAACCGGGGAGCTGTTTTTT. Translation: CASSLGLAGGTGELFF. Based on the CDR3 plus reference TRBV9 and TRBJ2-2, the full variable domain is DSGVTQTPKHLITATGQRVTLRCSPRSGDLSVYWYQQSLDQGLQFLIQYYNGEERAKGNILERFSAQQFPDLHSELNLSSLELGDSALYFCASSLGLAGGTGELFFGEGSRLTVL.

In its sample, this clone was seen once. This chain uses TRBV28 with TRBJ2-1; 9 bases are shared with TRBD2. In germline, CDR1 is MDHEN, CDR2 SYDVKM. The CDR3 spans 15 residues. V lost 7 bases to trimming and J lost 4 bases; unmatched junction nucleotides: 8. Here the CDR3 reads CASIGRLAGYNEQFF. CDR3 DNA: TGTGCCAGCATTGGTCGGCTAGCGGGATACAATGAGCAGTTCTTC.

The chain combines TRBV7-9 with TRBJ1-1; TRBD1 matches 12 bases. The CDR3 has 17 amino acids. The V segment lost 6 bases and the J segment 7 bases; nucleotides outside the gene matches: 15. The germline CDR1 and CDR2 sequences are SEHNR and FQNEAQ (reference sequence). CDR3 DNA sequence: TGTGCCAGCAGAAGAAAGCCGGGACAGGGGGCCGCGGGTGAAGCTTTCTTT. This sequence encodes CASRRKPGQGAAGEAFF. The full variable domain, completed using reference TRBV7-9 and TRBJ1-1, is DTGVSQNPRHKITKRGQNVTFRCDPISEHNRLYWYRQTLGQGPEFLTYFQNEAQLEKSRLLSDRFSAERPKGSFSTLEIQRTEQGDSAMYLCASRRKPGQGAAGEAFFGQGTRLTVV.

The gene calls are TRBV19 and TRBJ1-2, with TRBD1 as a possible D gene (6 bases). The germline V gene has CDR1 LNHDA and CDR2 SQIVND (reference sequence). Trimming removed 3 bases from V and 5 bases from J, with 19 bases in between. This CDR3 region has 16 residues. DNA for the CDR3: TGTGCCAGTAGTATCTCCTCCCCAGGGAGGGGGTATGGCTACACCTTC. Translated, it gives CASSISSPGRGYGYTF.

CDR3 residues: CASSPGRALSNTQYF. In DNA, the CDR3 is TGTGCCAGCAGCCCCGGGAGGGCCTTGTCTAATACGCAGTATTTT. The chain uses TRBV7-2 and TRBJ2-3; TRBD2 agrees at 8 bases. Germline trimming cut 5 bases from V and 7 bases from J; bases unmatched to any gene: 11. The CDR3 loop spans 15 amino acids. Germline assignment: CDR1 SGHTA and CDR2 FQGNSA.

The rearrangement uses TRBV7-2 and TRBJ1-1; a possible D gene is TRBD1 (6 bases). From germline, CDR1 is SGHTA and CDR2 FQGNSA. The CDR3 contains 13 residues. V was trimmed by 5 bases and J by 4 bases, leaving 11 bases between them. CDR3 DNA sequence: TGTGCCAGCAGCGTCACAGGGCGCACTGAAGCTTTCTTT. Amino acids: CASSVTGRTEAFF.

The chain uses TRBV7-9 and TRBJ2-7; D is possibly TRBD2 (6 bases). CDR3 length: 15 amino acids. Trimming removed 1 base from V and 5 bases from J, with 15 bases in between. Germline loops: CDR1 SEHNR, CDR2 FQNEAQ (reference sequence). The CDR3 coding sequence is TGTGCCAGCAGCTTAGAGCGCGGGATTCGGGACGAGCAGTACTTC. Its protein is CASSLERGIRDEQYF.

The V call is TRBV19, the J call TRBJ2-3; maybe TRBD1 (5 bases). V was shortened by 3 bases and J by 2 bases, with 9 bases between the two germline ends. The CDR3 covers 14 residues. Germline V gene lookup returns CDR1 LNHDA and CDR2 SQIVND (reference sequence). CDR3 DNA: TGTGCCAGTAGTATGGGCAGGGCCACAGATACGCAGTATTTT. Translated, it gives CASSMGRATDTQYF.

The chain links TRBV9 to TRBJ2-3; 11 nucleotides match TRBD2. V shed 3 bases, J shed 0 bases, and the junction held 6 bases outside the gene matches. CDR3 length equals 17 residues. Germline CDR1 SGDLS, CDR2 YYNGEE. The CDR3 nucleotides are TGTGCCAGCAGCGCCCAACTAGCGGGAGCTAGCACAGATACGCAGTATTTT. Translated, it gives CASSAQLAGASTDTQYF.

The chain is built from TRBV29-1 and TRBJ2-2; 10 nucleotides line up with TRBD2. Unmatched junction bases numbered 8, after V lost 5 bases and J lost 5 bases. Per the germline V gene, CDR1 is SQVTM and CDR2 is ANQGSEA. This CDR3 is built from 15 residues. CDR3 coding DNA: TGCAGCGTTTCGGAAGTAGCGGGAGGAACCGGGGAGCTGTTTTTT. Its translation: CSVSEVAGGTGELFF.

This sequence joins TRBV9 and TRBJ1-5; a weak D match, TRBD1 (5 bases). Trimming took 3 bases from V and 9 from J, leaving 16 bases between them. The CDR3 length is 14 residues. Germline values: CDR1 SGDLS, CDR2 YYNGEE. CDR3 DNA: TGTGCCAGCAGCGCTCGGGGGGTTAGTCCGCCCCAGCATTTT. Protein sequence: CASSARGVSPPQHF.

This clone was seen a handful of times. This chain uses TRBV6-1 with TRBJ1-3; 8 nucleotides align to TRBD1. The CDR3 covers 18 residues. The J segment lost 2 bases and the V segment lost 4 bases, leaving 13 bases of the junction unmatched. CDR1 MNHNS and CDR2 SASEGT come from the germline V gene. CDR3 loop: CASSVKDRQGTTGNTIYF. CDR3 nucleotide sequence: TGTGCCAGCAGTGTTAAGGACCGACAGGGGACTACTGGAAACACCATATATTTT.

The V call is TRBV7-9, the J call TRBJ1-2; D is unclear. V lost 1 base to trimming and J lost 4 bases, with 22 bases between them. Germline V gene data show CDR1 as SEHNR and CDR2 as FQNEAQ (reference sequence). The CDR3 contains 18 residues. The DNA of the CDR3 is TGTGCCAGCAGCTTAGGAACCCAAAAGAGGGAAATGGCCTATGGCTACACCTTC. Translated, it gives CASSLGTQKREMAYGYTF.

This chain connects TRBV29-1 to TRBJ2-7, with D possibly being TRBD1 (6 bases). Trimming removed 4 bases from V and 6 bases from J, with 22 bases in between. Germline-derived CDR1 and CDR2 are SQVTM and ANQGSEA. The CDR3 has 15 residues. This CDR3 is CSVVWVGRGFREQYF. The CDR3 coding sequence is TGCAGCGTTGTGTGGGTGGGCAGGGGATTCCGCGAGCAGTACTTC.

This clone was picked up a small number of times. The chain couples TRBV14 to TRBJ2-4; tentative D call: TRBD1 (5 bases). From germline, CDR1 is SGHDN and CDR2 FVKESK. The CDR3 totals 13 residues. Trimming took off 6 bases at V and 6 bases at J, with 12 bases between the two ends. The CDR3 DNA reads TGTGCCAGCAGTCCAGGGTTCCCAAACATTCAGTACTTC. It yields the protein CASSPGFPNIQYF.

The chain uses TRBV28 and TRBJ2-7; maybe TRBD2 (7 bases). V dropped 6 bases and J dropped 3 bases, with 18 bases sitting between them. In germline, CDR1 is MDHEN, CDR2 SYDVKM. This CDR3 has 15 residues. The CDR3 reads CASSPGGAGSYEQYF. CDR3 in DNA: TGTGCCAGCAGCCCTGGGGGGGCAGGGAGCTACGAGCAGTACTTC.